These 25 T cell receptor beta chains were sequenced from one sample in a study of CD8 T cells in ankylosing spondylitis. Overall study findings and caveats: Ankylosing spondylitis blood seemed to carry a telltale TCR beta motif made of eight highly homologous variants.

TCRdb recomputed calls from the 5' RACE reads with MiXCR, one row per CDR3 protein. Of more than 300,000 distinct CDR3 sequences listed, approximately 8.2% were seen once; the top ten hold about 14%. Their recognized antigens are unknown. The specimen sequenced was blood, either unsorted or a sorted T cell fraction (not recorded which). The receptors here all came from a male donor with ankylosing spondylitis.

There are a few counts of this clonotype. V usage is TRBV4-1 and J usage is TRBJ2-7; D possibly uses TRBD1 or TRBD2 (6 bases each). The CDR3 is 14 residues long. The germline V gene encodes CDR1 MGHRA and CDR2 YSYEKL. V was cut by 1 base and J by 2 bases, with 9 bases left in between. CDR3 loop: CASSQGGAPYEQYF. CDR3 bases: TGCGCCAGCAGCCAAGGGGGGGCACCCTACGAGCAGTACTTC.

This clonotype was found a few times. V gene TRBV7-2 combines with J gene TRBJ2-5; 7 bases match TRBD1. Per germline, CDR1 SGHTA and CDR2 FQGNSA. The V and J ends lost 4 bases and 4 bases, in that order; junction bases with no gene match: 9. The CDR3 totals 15 residues. In DNA form, the CDR3 reads TGTGCCAGCAGCTGGGGGACAGCGAGGGGAGAGACCCAGTACTTC. Protein: CASSWGTARGETQYF.

This clonotype has just a few counts. The V call is TRBV4-1, the J call TRBJ1-1, with 9 bases fitting TRBD1. After removal of 3 bases from V and 8 bases from J, the junction contained 7 bases not matched to a gene. Germline loops: CDR1 MGHRA, CDR2 YSYEKL. The CDR3 runs 14 residues. The CDR3 sequence is CASSQRTGAGEAFF. Here the CDR3 DNA reads TGCGCCAGCAGCCAGAGGACAGGGGCGGGGGAAGCTTTCTTT.

In its sample, this clonotype was seen many times. J is TRBJ2-7 and V is TRBV21-1. TRBV21-1 is a known pseudogene. The CDR3 has 12 residues. CDR3 sequence (DNA): TGTGCCAGCAGCAAAAGGTGGGACGAGCAGTACTTC. It codes for CASSKRWDEQYF.

This chain joins TRBV5-1 and TRBJ1-4; the D is unclear. The germline CDR1 and CDR2 sequences are SGHRS and YFSETQ. The CDR3 loop spans 14 amino acids. V gave up 4 bases and J gave up 3 bases, with 10 bases separating them. CDR3 protein: CASSPGPSNEKLFF. The CDR3 DNA reads TGCGCCAGCAGCCCAGGTCCTTCTAATGAAAAACTGTTTTTT.

In its sample, this clonotype was seen a few times. This sequence joins TRBV20-1 and TRBJ2-1; D possibly uses TRBD1 or TRBD2 (5 bases each). There are 14 residues in the CDR3. CDR1 and CDR2 from the germline V gene are DFQATT and SNEGSKA (reference sequence). V lost 4 bases, J lost 2 bases, and 12 bases lay in between. For the CDR3, the DNA is TGCAGTGCTAACCCGGGACCGCCCTACAATGAGCAGTTCTTC. It specifies CSANPGPPYNEQFF.

The genes are TRBV6-5 and TRBJ2-7, with 10 bases lining up with TRBD1. The J segment lost 5 bases and the V segment lost 2 bases, leaving 9 bases of the junction unmatched. Germline CDR1 MNHEY, CDR2 SVGAGI. The CDR3 contains 16 residues. CDR3 sequence reads: CASSYNFGTGVDEQYF. The CDR3 DNA is TGTGCCAGCAGTTACAATTTCGGGACAGGGGTCGACGAGCAGTACTTC.

This clonotype occurred a few times. V gene TRBV27 combines with J gene TRBJ1-1; D is unresolved. Germline CDR1 MNHEY, CDR2 SMNVEV (reference sequence). V dropped 7 bases and J dropped 9 bases, with 15 bases sitting between them. This CDR3 has 12 amino acids. The CDR3 DNA reads TGTGCCAGCAATACTACGCCCTTTAAAGCTTTCTTT. It encodes CASNTTPFKAFF.

This clonotype occurred a few times. The CDR3 is CASSSFTSGHGELFF. As DNA, the CDR3 is TGTGCCAGCAGCTCCTTCACGTCAGGACACGGGGAGCTGTTTTTT. This rearrangement joins TRBV11-1 to TRBJ2-2; the D gene is possibly TRBD1 (5 bases). Per germline, CDR1 SGHAT and CDR2 FQDESV (reference sequence). The ends were cut back, 4 bases at V and 7 bases at J, with 16 bases in the middle. The length of the CDR3 is 15 residues.

This clonotype was found a few times. The chain carries TRBV5-1 and TRBJ2-5; 7 positions match TRBD1. The trim removed 0 bases at V and 3 bases at J, leaving 8 bases unmatched. CDR1 is SGHRS, CDR2 YFSETQ, per germline. The CDR3 length is 16 residues. CDR3 region: CASSLAPTTGEETQYF. The CDR3 coding sequence is TGCGCCAGCAGCTTGGCCCCAACTACAGGGGAAGAGACCCAGTACTTC.

The chain has TRBV12-3 or TRBV12-4 and TRBJ2-5, with no clear D. The ends were cut back, 10 bases at V and 5 bases at J, with 11 bases in the middle. The CDR3 is made up of 11 amino acids. CDR3 residues: CATGLGETQYF. The CDR3 nucleotides are TGTGCCACCGGGCTCGGGGAGACCCAGTACTTC.

V and J are TRBV7-9 and TRBJ2-1; D uncertain. The germline CDR1 and CDR2 sequences are SEHNR and FQNEAQ (reference sequence). Trimming removed 5 bases from V and 12 bases from J, with 17 bases in between. The CDR3 covers 13 residues. CDR3 coding DNA: TGTGCCAGCAGCCCCCCCTGGGCCAGCAGGCAGTTCTTC. Protein: CASSPPWASRQFF.

The chain combines TRBV29-1 with TRBJ2-7; TRBD2 matches at 13 bases. This CDR3 comprises 16 residues. Per the germline V gene, CDR1 is SQVTM and CDR2 is ANQGSEA. V was pared by 5 bases and J by 1 base, with 8 bases of the junction left unmatched. The CDR3 is CSVLGLAGVISYEQYF. In DNA, the CDR3 is TGCAGCGTTCTAGGACTAGCGGGAGTCATATCCTACGAGCAGTACTTC.

This clonotype was seen repeatedly, ten times or more. V is TRBV7-8 and J is TRBJ2-7; 9 bases map to TRBD1. With V trimmed by 5 bases and J by 3 bases, 8 bases remained unmatched. The germline gives CDR1 SGHVS, CDR2 FQNEAQ. The CDR3 is made up of 15 amino acids. The CDR3 DNA follows: TGTGCCAGCAGCGAACAGGGGGCCTCTTACTACGAGCAGTACTTC. Protein product: CASSEQGASYYEQYF.

The CDR3 bases are TGCGCCAGCAGCCTAGCGGAGAACTCCTACAATGAGCAGTTCTTC. This codes for CASSLAENSYNEQFF. V gene TRBV5-1 combines with J gene TRBJ2-1, with TRBD2 matching over 7 bases. CDR1 is SGHRS and CDR2 is YFSETQ in the germline V gene. The CDR3 is made up of 15 amino acids. V trimming: 4 bases; J trimming: 0 bases; junction bases outside the gene matches: 4.

A few counts support this clonotype. The chain is built from TRBV20-1 and TRBJ1-2; perhaps TRBD1 as D (5 bases). Trimming shortened V by 5 bases and J by 3 bases, and 13 bases separated the two germline ends. The CDR3 is 13 residues long. The germline V gene has CDR1 DFQATT and CDR2 SNEGSKA (reference sequence). In nucleotides, the CDR3 is TGCAGTGCTGGGCAGGCGGGGGACTATGGCTACACCTTC. The encoded protein is CSAGQAGDYGYTF.

In its sample, this clonotype was seen many times. The chain combines TRBV29-1 with TRBJ2-2; D call uncertain. V lost 5 bases and J lost 2, with 12 bases in between. Germline CDR1 and CDR2: SQVTM and ANQGSEA. The CDR3 sequence is 14 residues long. For the CDR3, the DNA is TGCAGCGTTTCTTCTATTCTAAACACCGGGGAGCTGTTTTTT. Encoded protein: CSVSSILNTGELFF.

This clonotype was counted between two and nine times. J is TRBJ2-5 and V is TRBV14; 10 bases are shared with TRBD2. Looked up from germline, CDR1 is SGHDN and CDR2 is FVKESK. This CDR3 region has 13 residues. V lost 9 bases and J lost 3; bases outside the gene matches: 4. CDR3 amino acids: CASSGRNKETQYF. CDR3 bases: TGTGCCAGTAGCGGGAGGAACAAAGAGACCCAGTACTTC. Complete variable domain (other parts from reference TRBV14 and TRBJ2-5): EAGVTQFPSHSVIEKGQTVTLRCDPISGHDNLYWYRRVMGKEIKFLLHFVKESKQDESGMPNNRFLAERTGGTYSTLKVQPAELEDSGVYFCASSGRNKETQYFGPGTRLLVL.

The chain links TRBV4-2 to TRBJ2-3, with D perhaps TRBD1 (5 bases). CDR1 is LGHNA, CDR2 YNFKEQ, per germline. This CDR3 is built from 16 residues. Trimming cost V 4 bases and J 2 bases, with 16 bases left between them. This CDR3 is CASSPGAATFTDTQYF. The CDR3 DNA is TGTGCCAGCAGCCCTGGGGCAGCGACCTTCACAGATACGCAGTATTTT.

V gene TRBV5-1 combines with J gene TRBJ2-2; no reliable D call. The CDR3 runs to 16 residues. Trimming took off 4 bases at V and 2 bases at J, with 15 bases between the two ends. Germline V lookup: CDR1 SGHRS, CDR2 YFSETQ. Here the CDR3 reads CASSGTFPRNTGELFF. CDR3 in DNA: TGCGCCAGCAGCGGAACCTTCCCTCGAAACACCGGGGAGCTGTTTTTT. The full variable domain, with the rest looked up from reference TRBV5-1 and TRBJ2-2, is KAGVTQTPRYLIKTRGQQVTLSCSPISGHRSVSWYQQTPGQGLQFLFEYFSETQRNKGNFPGRFSGRQFSNSRSEMNVSTLELGDSALYLCASSGTFPRNTGELFFGEGSRLTVL.

J is TRBJ1-5 and V is TRBV7-8; 10 bases match TRBD1. Trimming removed 1 base from V and 6 bases from J; junction bases left unmatched: 3. Germline V CDR1 and CDR2: SGHVS, FQNEAQ. The CDR3 has 15 residues. In DNA form, the CDR3 reads TGTGCCAGCAGCTTAGGGACAGGGGGGCCTCAGCCCCAGCATTTT. The encoded protein is CASSLGTGGPQPQHF.

This clonotype has a count of ten or more. V is TRBV4-1 and J is TRBJ2-2; TRBD2 agrees at 9 bases. CDR3 length: 18 amino acids. Per germline, CDR1 MGHRA and CDR2 YSYEKL. V lost 3 bases, J lost 0 bases, and 8 bases stayed unmatched. The CDR3, as DNA: TGCGCCAGCAGCCACGTCCTAGCGGGGACTACGAACACCGGGGAGCTGTTTTTT. Its translation is CASSHVLAGTTNTGELFF.

The chain employs TRBV10-2 and TRBJ2-7; 10 nucleotides line up with TRBD2. V lost 2 bases to trimming and J lost 5 bases; unmatched junction nucleotides: 3. CDR3 length equals 14 residues. Per germline, CDR1 WSHSY and CDR2 SAAADI. This CDR3 is CASSELAGVHEQYF. CDR3 DNA sequence: TGCGCCAGCAGTGAGCTAGCGGGAGTCCACGAGCAGTACTTC.

This chain links TRBV12-3 or TRBV12-4 with TRBJ2-5; TRBD2 might be the D (5 bases). The CDR3 consists of 13 residues. Trimming left V 3 bases short and J 5 bases short, with 10 bases between. The CDR3 coding sequence is TGTGCCAGCAGTTTGCGGGTAGCGGAGACCCAGTACTTC. Encoded protein: CASSLRVAETQYF.

This clonotype has at least ten counts. The V gene is TRBV3-1, the J gene TRBJ1-2, with D possibly TRBD1 on 5 matching bases. Germline-derived CDR1 and CDR2 are LGHDT and YNNKEL (reference sequence). Trimming left V 1 base short and J 4 bases short, with 13 bases between. The CDR3 contains 15 residues. Written as DNA, the CDR3 is TGTGCCAGCAGCCAAGCTGGTCAGGGAAGCTATGGCTACACCTTC. Protein: CASSQAGQGSYGYTF.